The TCR beta chain described here comes from a study of blood T cell repertoires in COVID-19. As for the study in general: Samples representing acute and convalescent COVID-19 were sourced from the United States, Italy and Spain.

Across about two dozen US areas, participants ranged in age from 18 to 89 years. This clone has only one observation. Data came from immunoSEQ multiplex PCR; TCRdb stores just in-frame clones and leaves some out. The repertoire consists of some 530,000 clones, with 88% occurring once and the leading ten covering around 8%. The sequencing sample was made of PBMCs or T cells enriched from blood (not recorded which). The TCR sequence derives from a woman between 55 and 75 years old who had recovered from COVID-19.

This CDR3 reads CASSDGQGQSYGYTF. The CDR3 nucleotides are TGTGCCAGTAGTGACGGACAGGGTCAATCCTATGGCTACACCTTC. The chain employs TRBV19 and TRBJ1-2, with 8 bases that match TRBD1. Germline V gene data show CDR1 as LNHDA and CDR2 as SQIVND (reference sequence). This CDR3 spans 15 amino acids. Trimming took 5 bases from V and 4 from J; bases not matched to a gene: 9.